This T cell receptor (beta chain) was recovered during a study of beta chain features in type 1 diabetes. Study-level background: Examination covered fewer than 110 million sorted cells spanning all samples. Regarding the study as a whole: In every one of the four CD4+ subsets, TCRB CDR3s were moderately but significantly shorter in Type 1 diabetes patients. For type 1 diabetes patients, VDJ junctions showed fewer insertions and more deletions. Healthy donors had naive, central memory and Treg TCRB repertoires that appeared less similar than those seen among patients.

Of the isolated RNA, all was reverse transcribed, and so the sequenced material was expressed TCRB transcripts. Sequencing used immunoSEQ multiplex PCR; TCRdb keeps in-frame clones, though not all of them. The sample gives roughly 150,000 clones, around 7.9% of which show up once; 0.5% is in the top ten. Germline-derived CDR1 and CDR2 are SGHTA and FQGNSA. The CDR3 consists of 17 residues. Germline trimming cut 0 bases from V and 4 bases from J; bases unmatched to any gene: 3. At least ten counts were recorded for this clone. Antigen: not known. This receptor was identified in a man between 18 and 35 years old with type 1 diabetes. The chain links TRBV7-2 to TRBJ2-2, with TRBD2 matching over 12 bases. Sequencing was done on a sample of central memory CD4+ T cells from blood. CDR3 nucleotide sequence: TGTGCCAGCAGCTTAGCCCCTAGCGGGGGGGCCACCGGGGAGCTGTTTTTT. Translated: CASSLAPSGGATGELFF.